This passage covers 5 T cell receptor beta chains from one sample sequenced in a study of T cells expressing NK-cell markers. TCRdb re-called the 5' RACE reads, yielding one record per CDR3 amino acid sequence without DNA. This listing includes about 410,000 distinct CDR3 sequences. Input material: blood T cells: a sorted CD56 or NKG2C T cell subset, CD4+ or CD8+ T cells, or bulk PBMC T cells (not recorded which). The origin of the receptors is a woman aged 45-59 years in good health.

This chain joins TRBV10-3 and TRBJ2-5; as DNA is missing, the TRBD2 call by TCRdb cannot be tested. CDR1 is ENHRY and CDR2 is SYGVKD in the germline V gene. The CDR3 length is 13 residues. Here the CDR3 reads CAISTLGLETQYF.

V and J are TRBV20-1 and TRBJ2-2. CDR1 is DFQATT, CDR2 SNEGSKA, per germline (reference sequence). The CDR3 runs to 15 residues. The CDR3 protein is CSARGWVESTGELFF.

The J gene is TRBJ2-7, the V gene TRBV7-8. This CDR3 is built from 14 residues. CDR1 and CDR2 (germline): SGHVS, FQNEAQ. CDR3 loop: CASSLSFPSYEQYF.

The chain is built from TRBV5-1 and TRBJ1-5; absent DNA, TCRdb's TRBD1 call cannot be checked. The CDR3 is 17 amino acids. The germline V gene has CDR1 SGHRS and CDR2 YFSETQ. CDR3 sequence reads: CASSYLRGRGGNQPQHF.

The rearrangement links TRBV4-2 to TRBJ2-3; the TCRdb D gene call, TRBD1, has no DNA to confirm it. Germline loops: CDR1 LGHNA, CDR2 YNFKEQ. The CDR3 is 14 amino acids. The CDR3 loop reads CASSQDSPEDTQYF.